The clone carrying this T cell receptor (beta chain) was recorded once. Its antigen is unknown. These data originate in a study of OX40 agonist ivuxolimab in advanced cancers. The study's findings and limits: CD4+ and CD8+ blood T cells expanded clonally by week 6 at 0.1 to 3.0 mg/kg.

Between the trimmed V and J ends, which lost 5 bases and 9 bases, there was a span of 22 bases. CDR1 MNHEY and CDR2 SMNVEV come from the germline V gene (reference sequence). The CDR3 loop spans 15 amino acids. This table comes from immunoSEQ multiplex PCR, and its TCRdb copy is limited to in-frame clones, with some not included. Among thousands of clones listed, around 70% were seen once. The starting material was CD4+ or CD8+ T cells sorted from blood, obtained in a trial of the OX40 agonist ivuxolimab. This clonotype was sampled from an adult with an advanced solid tumor such as melanoma, head and neck, liver or kidney cancer. The V gene is TRBV27, the J gene TRBJ1-2; D is perhaps TRBD1 (6 bases). The CDR3 DNA sequence: TGTGCCAGCAGTCTCCCCGGGACATCTTTTGGGAGCTACACCTTC. As protein: CASSLPGTSFGSYTF.